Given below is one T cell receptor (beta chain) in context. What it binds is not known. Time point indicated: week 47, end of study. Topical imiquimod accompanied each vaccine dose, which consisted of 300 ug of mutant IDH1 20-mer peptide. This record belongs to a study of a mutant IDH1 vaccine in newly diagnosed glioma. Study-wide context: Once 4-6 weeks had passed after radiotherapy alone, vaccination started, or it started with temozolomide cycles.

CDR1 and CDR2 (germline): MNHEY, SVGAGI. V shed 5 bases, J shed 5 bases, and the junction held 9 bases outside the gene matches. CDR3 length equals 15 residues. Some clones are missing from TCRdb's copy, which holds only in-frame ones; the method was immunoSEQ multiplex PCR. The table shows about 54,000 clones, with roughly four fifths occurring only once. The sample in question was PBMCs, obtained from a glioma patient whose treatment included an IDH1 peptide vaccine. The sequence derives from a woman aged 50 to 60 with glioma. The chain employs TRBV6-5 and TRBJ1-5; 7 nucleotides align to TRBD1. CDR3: CASSKTGRGDQPQHF. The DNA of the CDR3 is TGTGCCAGCAGTAAGACAGGGAGAGGAGATCAGCCCCAGCATTTT.